The clone carrying this T cell receptor (beta chain) was seen a few times. TCRdb's table, derived via immunoSEQ multiplex PCR, lists solely in-frame clones and lacks some. The table has approximately 210,000 clones, 70% to 85% seen once. This sample was included in a study of blood T cell repertoires in COVID-19. The CDR3 totals 14 residues. Looked up from germline, CDR1 is LNHDA and CDR2 is SQIVND (reference sequence). Trimming took 7 bases from V and 10 from J; bases not matched to a gene: 10. This TCR came from a woman aged 55-69 years who had recovered from COVID-19. Sequenced: PBMCs or T cells enriched from blood (not recorded which). This chain links TRBV19 with TRBJ1-6, with 7 bases lining up with TRBD1. CDR3 protein: CASNEDRVNSPLHF. CDR3 DNA sequence: TGTGCCAGTAACGAAGACAGGGTAAACTCACCCCTCCACTTT.